This T cell receptor (beta chain) was sequenced in a study of blood T cell repertoires in COVID-19. As for the study in general: Sources were T cells, B-cell-depleted T cells, or PBMCs; the material itself was cDNA or gDNA.

The repertoire was sequenced with immunoSEQ multiplex PCR; TCRdb's copy has only in-frame clones and lacks some. Of 150,000 or so clones listed, about four fifths are singletons. Donors of Cohort 3 who recovered were those that had two negative PCRs, clearance, or symptom resolution. Germline CDR1 reads SNHLY; CDR2 reads FYNNEI. CDR3 length: 14 amino acids. V was cut by 4 bases and J by 4 bases, with 13 bases left in between. Sequenced material: PBMCs or T cells enriched from blood (not recorded which). The chain employs TRBV2 and TRBJ1-2; D might be TRBD1 (6 bases). The source of this sequence is a woman between 55 and 75 years old who had recovered from COVID-19. CDR3 loop: CASSGRQDLYGYTF. The CDR3 nucleotides read TGTGCCAGCAGTGGGAGACAGGACCTCTATGGCTACACCTTC.